The source of this T cell receptor (beta chain) is a study of beta chain features in type 1 diabetes. Study-level information: The samples had about 100,000,000 sorted cells examined in all.

CDR1 and CDR2 (germline): MDHEN, SYDVKM. The CDR3 length is 10 residues. V lost 10 bases and J 9 bases, leaving 10 bases between the germline ends. All of the isolated RNA was reverse transcribed, so expressed TCRB transcripts were sequenced. This table comes from immunoSEQ multiplex PCR, and its TCRdb copy is limited to in-frame clones, with some not included. The table has a few hundred thousand clones, roughly a tenth seen once; the top ten hold over 0.015%. Study-level points and caveats: TCRB CDR3 length was moderately but significantly reduced in all four CD4+ subsets of Type 1 diabetes patients. Patients and controls would be equally affected if PCR favored shorter templates.

As regards this clone: Its antigen is as yet unknown.

Sorting with CD45RO/CCR7/CD25/CD127/CD95/CD27 yielded naive, central memory, regulatory and stem-like memory CD4+ cells. V and J are TRBV28 and TRBJ1-5, with unresolved D. The sequenced sample consisted of naive CD4+ T cells from blood. The sequence was obtained from a man aged 30 to 45 with type 1 diabetes. The CDR3 DNA is TGTGCCACTAACTTGCGGCCCCAGCATTTT. This gives the protein CATNLRPQHF.